This T cell receptor beta chain was sequenced for a study of blood T cell repertoires in COVID-19. Study-level background: The United States, Italy and Spain supplied acute and convalescent COVID-19 samples. The cDNA or gDNA used as material had been derived from T cells, B-cell-depleted T cells, or PBMCs.

Sequenced by immunoSEQ multiplex PCR; TCRdb stores in-frame clones only, minus some. The table records 65,000 to 85,000 clones, 87% of them present only once. Germline CDR1 is MNHEY and CDR2 is SVGAGI. This CDR3 spans 13 amino acids. V was cut by 9 bases and J by 1 base, with 11 bases left in between. The sample holds one count of this clone. The sequenced sample consisted of peripheral blood. The rearrangement uses TRBV6-5 and TRBJ2-3; maybe TRBD2 (6 bases). This sequence originates from a woman under 30 with acute or convalescent COVID-19. The CDR3 DNA follows: TGTGCCAGTTCGGGGGAGCGCACAGATACGCAGTATTTT. Translated: CASSGERTDTQYF.